This T cell receptor (beta chain) was documented in a study of blood T cell repertoires in COVID-19. Study context: PBMCs, B-cell-depleted T cells, or T cells provided the cDNA or gDNA that made up the material.

V lost 5 bases to trimming and J lost 5 bases, with 16 bases between them. Germline V gene lookup returns CDR1 SGHTA and CDR2 FQGNSA. The CDR3 is made up of 14 amino acids. The assay was immunoSEQ multiplex PCR, and TCRdb's table has in-frame clones only and misses some. The data contain 20,000 to 30,000 clones, 83% of them singletons. The V gene is TRBV7-2, the J gene TRBJ2-7; tentatively, D is TRBD1 (5 bases). The sequenced material came from peripheral blood. This sequence originates from a human donor in a cohort sampled during active COVID-19. CDR3 amino acids: CASSNPGHLNEQYF. Written as DNA, the CDR3 is TGTGCCAGCAGCAACCCAGGGCATCTTAACGAGCAGTACTTC.